The present TCR beta chain was sequenced within a study of a mutant IDH1 vaccine in newly diagnosed glioma. The V and J ends lost 5 bases and 4 bases, in that order; junction bases with no gene match: 7. Germline CDR1 reads PRHDT; CDR2 reads FYEKMQ (reference sequence). This CDR3 contains 15 residues. Notes on this clone: Its target is not known.

Profiling relied on immunoSEQ multiplex PCR, and the TCRdb table lists in-frame clones only, not all of them. The table includes around 60,000 clones, roughly 76% detected once. Time point denoted: week 35, safety follow-up. Alongside topical imiquimod, each dose of vaccine comprised 300 ug of mutant IDH1 20-mer peptide. The clonotype comes from a man aged 40-55 years with glioma. The gene calls are TRBV13 and TRBJ2-3; TRBD1 agrees at 9 bases. The input for sequencing was PBMCs, taken from a glioma patient whose treatment included an IDH1 peptide vaccine. The CDR3 spells CASSPPGQGADTQYF. The DNA for the CDR3 is TGTGCCAGCAGCCCTCCGGGACAGGGTGCAGATACGCAGTATTTT.